This T cell receptor beta chain derives from a study of control samples from healthy donors and cancer patients. The assay was immunoSEQ multiplex PCR, and TCRdb's table has in-frame clones only and misses some. This sample yields some 250,000 clones, of which about 80% are seen a single time; more than 10% belongs to the top ten. CDR3 length: 11 amino acids. Germline V CDR1 and CDR2: MNHEY, SVGAGI. The V end lost 4 bases, the J end lost 9 bases, and 7 bases lay between the germline ends. The chain employs TRBV6-5 and TRBJ2-1, with D perhaps matching TRBD2 (5 bases). Sequenced: PBMCs. The TCR sequence derives from a woman aged 55 to 70 with lung cancer. The CDR3 DNA sequence: TGTGCCAGCAGTTTTGGAGGTGAGCAGTTCTTC. This encodes CASSFGGEQFF.